This T cell receptor (beta chain) was recorded in a study of tumor-infiltrating lymphocytes in primary liver carcinoma. Whole-study findings and limits: Tumor region pairs shared more overlap than did tumor-adjacent and tumor-blood pairs. Blood's top-250-clone fraction was significantly lower than that of tumors (p = 0.039).

This clonotype came up once. Its specificity is unknown. TCR beta cDNA was prepared out of roughly 500 ng total RNA by means of a constant-region primer. What produced the TCR beta libraries was three nested multiplex PCR rounds using slightly modified ARM-PCR. Both of the initial two PCR rounds ran for around 9 cycles and employed TRBV1-TRBV30 forward primers alongside a C-beta reverse primer. Each CDR3 protein is one row after TCRdb ran MiXCR on the multiplex PCR reads. This repertoire shows fewer than 250,000 distinct CDR3 sequences, about two thirds found once; its top ten account for approximately 6.5%. Trimming took 9 bases from V and 5 from J, leaving 21 bases between them. Germline V gene sequence: CDR1 SGHAT, CDR2 FQNNGV. This CDR3 spans 15 amino acids. Germline DNA was extracted too, while blood RNA derived from unsorted whole blood. Preoperatively, peripheral blood was drawn, roughly 3.8 milliliters in total.

The TCR originated in a woman aged 55-70 years with primary liver carcinoma and hepatitis B virus infection. The chain combines TRBV11-2 with TRBJ2-3; D ambiguous. Material for sequencing was peripheral blood. The CDR3 DNA reads TGTGCCAGTAGCCCACAGTGGGGTGGCTTAGATACGCAGTATTTT. It is translated as CASSPQWGGLDTQYF.